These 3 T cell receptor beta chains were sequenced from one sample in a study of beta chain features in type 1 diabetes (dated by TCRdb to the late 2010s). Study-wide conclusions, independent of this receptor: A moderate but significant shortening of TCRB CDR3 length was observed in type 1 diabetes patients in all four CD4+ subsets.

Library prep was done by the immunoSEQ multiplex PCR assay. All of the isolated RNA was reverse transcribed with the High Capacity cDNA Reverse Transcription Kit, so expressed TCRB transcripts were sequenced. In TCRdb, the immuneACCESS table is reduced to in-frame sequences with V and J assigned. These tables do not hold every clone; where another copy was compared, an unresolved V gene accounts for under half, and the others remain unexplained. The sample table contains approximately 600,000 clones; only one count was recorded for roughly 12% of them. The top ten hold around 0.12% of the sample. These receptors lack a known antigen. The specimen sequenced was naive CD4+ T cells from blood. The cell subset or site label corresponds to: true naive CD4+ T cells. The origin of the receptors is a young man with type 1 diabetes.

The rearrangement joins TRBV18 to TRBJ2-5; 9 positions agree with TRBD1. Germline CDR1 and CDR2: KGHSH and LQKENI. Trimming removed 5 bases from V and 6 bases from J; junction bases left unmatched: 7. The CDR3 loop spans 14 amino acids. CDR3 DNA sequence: TGTGCCAGCTCATCGGGACAGGGTTTCAAGACCCAGTACTTC. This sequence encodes CASSSGQGFKTQYF.

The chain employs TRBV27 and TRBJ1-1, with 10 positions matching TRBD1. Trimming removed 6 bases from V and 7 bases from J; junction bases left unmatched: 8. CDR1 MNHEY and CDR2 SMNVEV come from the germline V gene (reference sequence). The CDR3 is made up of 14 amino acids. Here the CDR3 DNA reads TGTGCCAGCAGGCGTGACAGGGGGCTCAGTGAAGCTTTCTTT. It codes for CASRRDRGLSEAFF.

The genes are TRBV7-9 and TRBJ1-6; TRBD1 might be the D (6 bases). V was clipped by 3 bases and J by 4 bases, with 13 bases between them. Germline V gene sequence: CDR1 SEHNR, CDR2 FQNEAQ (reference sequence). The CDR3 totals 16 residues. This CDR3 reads CASSLDTGTYNSPLHF. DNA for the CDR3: TGTGCCAGCAGCTTGGATACAGGGACATATAATTCACCCCTCCACTTT.